A single sample is the source of the 29 T cell receptor beta chains below, sequenced in a study of early stage breast cancer tumors. Sequencing was performed with immunoSEQ multiplex PCR; in TCRdb, only in-frame clones are kept and a portion is missing. The sample shows tens of thousands of clones, around four fifths of them seen only once. Sample: blood. The receptors were gathered from a person aged 55 to 69 with breast cancer.

This clone has just a few counts. V usage is TRBV7-8 and J usage is TRBJ1-2, with D unclear. The V end was cut by 1 base, the J end by 2 bases, with 5 bases between. This CDR3 region has 13 residues. From germline, CDR1 is SGHVS and CDR2 FQNEAQ. In DNA, the CDR3 is TGTGCCAGCAGCTTAGACAGCAACTATGGCTACACCTTC. Translation gives CASSLDSNYGYTF.

The V call is TRBV5-4, the J call TRBJ2-7, with D perhaps matching TRBD2 (6 bases). The CDR3 length is 15 residues. The germline V and J ends were trimmed by 0 bases and 3 bases, with 13 bases remaining between them. CDR1 is SGHNT, CDR2 YYREEE, per germline (reference sequence). CDR3 in amino acids: CASSLAVGGFYEQYF. CDR3 nucleotide sequence: TGTGCCAGCAGCTTGGCCGTGGGGGGTTTCTACGAGCAGTACTTC.

The V gene is TRBV7-9, the J gene TRBJ1-4; TRBD1 aligns across 7 bases. V gave up 4 bases and J gave up 7 bases; unmatched junction bases: 15. This CDR3 has 17 residues. CDR1 is SEHNR and CDR2 is FQNEAQ in the germline V gene (reference sequence). The CDR3 sequence: CASSSGTALHLGEKLFF. CDR3 nucleotide sequence: TGTGCCAGCAGCTCCGGGACAGCACTTCATCTGGGTGAAAAACTGTTTTTT. Combining the CDR3 with reference TRBV7-9 and TRBJ1-4 gives the whole variable domain DTGVSQNPRHKITKRGQNVTFRCDPISEHNRLYWYRQTLGQGPEFLTYFQNEAQLEKSRLLSDRFSAERPKGSFSTLEIQRTEQGDSAMYLCASSSGTALHLGEKLFFGSGTQLSVL.

A few counts support this clone. The V and J genes are TRBV27 and TRBJ1-1; D remains unclear. The CDR3 loop spans 13 amino acids. Germline assignment: CDR1 MNHEY and CDR2 SMNVEV (reference sequence). V lost 8 bases, J lost 5 bases, and 15 bases lay in between. CDR3 sequence (DNA): TGTGCCAGCTGCCTCCATGTGGGGACTGAAGCTTTCTTT. This sequence encodes CASCLHVGTEAFF.

The rearrangement uses TRBV6-5 and TRBJ2-4, with TRBD1 identical over 10 bases. Trimming took 5 bases from V and 5 from J; bases not matched to a gene: 6. In germline, CDR1 is MNHEY, CDR2 SVGAGI. This CDR3 spans 15 amino acids. CDR3 sequence (DNA): TGTGCCAGCAGTCGTGGGACAGGGGTGGAAAACATTCAGTACTTC. Its protein is CASSRGTGVENIQYF.

The chain has TRBV9 and TRBJ2-7; D gene unclear. The CDR3 runs to 13 residues. Germline CDR1 is SGDLS and CDR2 is YYNGEE. V lost 0 bases and J 7 bases, leaving 11 bases between the germline ends. The CDR3 loop reads CASSVGISREQYF. Here the CDR3 DNA reads TGTGCCAGCAGCGTAGGAATCTCGAGGGAGCAGTACTTC. Based on the CDR3 plus reference TRBV9 and TRBJ2-7, the full variable domain is DSGVTQTPKHLITATGQRVTLRCSPRSGDLSVYWYQQSLDQGLQFLIQYYNGEERAKGNILERFSAQQFPDLHSELNLSSLELGDSALYFCASSVGISREQYFGPGTRLTVT.

A few counts support this clone. The genes are TRBV6-6 and TRBJ1-5, with unresolved D. CDR1 and CDR2 from the germline V gene are MNHNY and SVGAGI (reference sequence). Trimming left V 6 bases short and J 0 bases short, with 15 bases between. The length of the CDR3 is 16 residues. CDR3 nucleotides: TGTGCCAGCAGCCGAACCGGAAAGAGTAGCAATCAGCCCCAGCATTTT. The encoded protein is CASSRTGKSSNQPQHF.

In its sample, this clone was seen once. The chain employs TRBV10-2 and TRBJ2-7; 9 bases align to TRBD1. Germline trimming cut 6 bases from V and 6 bases from J; bases unmatched to any gene: 9. In germline, CDR1 is WSHSY, CDR2 SAAADI. The CDR3 covers 14 residues. This CDR3 is CASSRPTGGAEQYF. The CDR3 bases are TGCGCCAGCAGCCGCCCCACAGGGGGCGCCGAGCAGTACTTC.

The count of this clone is one. The chain carries TRBV15 and TRBJ2-1; 11 bases agree with TRBD2. The CDR3 contains 15 residues. Trimming removed 3 bases from V and 6 bases from J; junction bases left unmatched: 4. Per germline, CDR1 LNHNV and CDR2 YYDKDF (reference sequence). The CDR3 DNA sequence: TGTGCCACCAGCAGCCCGGGACTAGCGGTCAATGAGCAGTTCTTC. Translating gives CATSSPGLAVNEQFF. The whole variable domain, filled in from reference TRBV15 and TRBJ2-1, reads DAMVIQNPRYQVTQFGKPVTLSCSQTLNHNVMYWYQQKSSQAPKLLFHYYDKDFNNEADTPDNFQSRRPNTSFCFLDIRSPGLGDTAMYLCATSSPGLAVNEQFFGPGTRLTVL.

This clone was counted only a few times. The V call is TRBV19, the J call TRBJ2-7, with D possibly being TRBD1 (6 bases). Germline assignment: CDR1 LNHDA and CDR2 SQIVND (reference sequence). Deletions cut 4 bases from V and 6 bases from J, with 10 bases between. The CDR3 spans 12 residues. This CDR3 reads CASSTGHSEQYF. CDR3 coding DNA: TGTGCCAGTAGTACGGGACATTCCGAGCAGTACTTC.

This chain links TRBV6-6 with TRBJ1-1; D gene unclear. Trimming cost V 2 bases and J 5 bases, with 9 bases left between them. This CDR3 has 13 residues. Looked up from germline, CDR1 is MNHNY and CDR2 is SVGAGI (reference sequence). The CDR3 region has the DNA TGTGCCAGCAGTTACCTCCTTGGGACTGAAGCTTTCTTT. This sequence encodes CASSYLLGTEAFF.

This clone was observed a single time. The rearrangement uses TRBV5-5 and TRBJ1-1; 9 nucleotides line up with TRBD1. V was clipped by 2 bases and J by 0 bases; unmatched bases: 5. The germline gives CDR1 SGHKS, CDR2 YYEKEE (reference sequence). This CDR3 spans 16 amino acids. The CDR3 loop is CASSLLTGGMNTEAFF. As DNA, the CDR3 is TGTGCCAGCAGCTTACTGACAGGGGGAATGAACACTGAAGCTTTCTTT.

V usage is TRBV18 and J usage is TRBJ1-2; a possible D gene is TRBD1 (6 bases). Germline values: CDR1 KGHSH, CDR2 LQKENI. Trimming cost V 2 bases and J 2 bases, with 15 bases left between them. The CDR3 runs 16 residues. CDR3 DNA sequence: TGTGCCAGCTCACCAGGGGGCGTCCGGATGAACTATGGCTACACCTTC. The encoded protein is CASSPGGVRMNYGYTF.

The rearrangement uses TRBV9 and TRBJ2-1; 8 nucleotides match TRBD2. This CDR3 is built from 13 residues. J lost 8 bases, V lost 5 bases, and 6 bases had no gene match. Germline V gene sequence: CDR1 SGDLS, CDR2 YYNGEE. In DNA form, the CDR3 reads TGTGCCAGCAGAACGGGGGGGCTGGATGAGCAGTTCTTC. Amino acid sequence: CASRTGGLDEQFF.

V and J are TRBV7-6 and TRBJ2-7, with 9 bases identical to TRBD1. The CDR3 totals 15 residues. Germline-derived CDR1 and CDR2 are SGHVS and FNYEAQ. Losses at the gene ends were 5 bases for V and 2 bases for J; bases not matched to a gene: 7. In DNA form, the CDR3 reads TGTGCCAGCAGCCTCCGGGACAGGGTACCCTACGAGCAGTACTTC. Its translation is CASSLRDRVPYEQYF.

The rearrangement uses TRBV14 and TRBJ2-7; no reliable D call. The CDR3 totals 15 residues. V was clipped by 0 bases and J by 0 bases, with 9 bases between them. CDR1 is SGHDN, CDR2 FVKESK, per germline. The CDR3 loop is CASSQDHRFSYEQYF. In DNA, the CDR3 is TGTGCCAGCAGCCAAGATCACCGGTTCTCCTACGAGCAGTACTTC.

A single count supports this clone. The chain is built from TRBV7-9 and TRBJ1-6, with no clear D. V lost 1 base and J 11 bases, leaving 18 bases between the germline ends. Germline lookup yields CDR1 SEHNR and CDR2 FQNEAQ (reference sequence). The CDR3 is 16 amino acids. Written as DNA, the CDR3 is TGTGCCAGCAGCTTAGATTCGGGGAGTACGGCTACACCCCTCCACTTT. Translated, it gives CASSLDSGSTATPLHF.

The chain combines TRBV5-1 with TRBJ1-1; 10 bases match TRBD1. In germline, CDR1 is SGHRS, CDR2 YFSETQ. The CDR3 runs to 14 residues. After removal of 6 bases from V and 5 bases from J, the junction contained 7 bases not matched to a gene. In DNA form, the CDR3 reads TGCGCCAGCATGACAGGGGGCACGAGGACTGAAGCTTTCTTT. This translates into CASMTGGTRTEAFF.

The V gene is TRBV18, the J gene TRBJ2-3; 7 bases line up with TRBD2. V was pared by 2 bases and J by 1 base, with 3 bases of the junction left unmatched. This CDR3 region has 15 residues. Germline CDR1 and CDR2: KGHSH and LQKENI. In DNA, the CDR3 is TGTGCCAGCTCACCAAATGCGGGAGGCACAGATACGCAGTATTTT. Its protein is CASSPNAGGTDTQYF.

V is TRBV6-6 and J is TRBJ2-5; D remains ambiguous. The DNA end favors TRBJ2-7, so the J call may be wrong. There are 11 residues in the CDR3. Germline V gene data show CDR1 as MNHNY and CDR2 as SVGAGI (reference sequence). This chain's CDR3 is CASSPRNEQYF. As DNA, the CDR3 is TGTGCCAGCAGCCCTCGGAACGAGCAGTACTTC.

The chain joins TRBV5-1 to TRBJ2-5; possible D gene TRBD2, 7 bases. Trimming removed 5 bases from V and 3 bases from J, with 20 bases in between. The CDR3 runs 16 residues. Germline CDR1 reads SGHRS; CDR2 reads YFSETQ. The CDR3 here is CASRPGAGGGKETQYF. CDR3 DNA sequence: TGCGCCAGCAGACCAGGGGCTGGGGGAGGGAAAGAGACCCAGTACTTC.

The chain links TRBV11-2 to TRBJ1-5; D may be TRBD1 (5 bases). This CDR3 has 14 residues. V lost 3 bases and J 5 bases, leaving 11 bases between the germline ends. From germline, CDR1 is SGHAT and CDR2 FQNNGV. The CDR3 nucleotides are TGTGCCAGCAGCTTGTCAGGGTTCCATCAGCCCCAGCATTTT. This codes for CASSLSGFHQPQHF.

The V call is TRBV19, the J call TRBJ2-1; D might be TRBD1 (5 bases). Germline CDR1 LNHDA, CDR2 SQIVND (reference sequence). The V gene lost 3 bases and the J gene lost 10 bases, with 10 bases spanning the gap. CDR3 length: 12 amino acids. The CDR3 coding sequence is TGTGCCAGTAGTATTGGGTACAGGGAGCAGTTCTTC. Translated, it gives CASSIGYREQFF.

The rearrangement joins TRBV30 to TRBJ2-7; 8 bases agree with TRBD1. The CDR3 has 13 amino acids. Germline lookup yields CDR1 GTSNPN and CDR2 SVGIG (reference sequence). The V segment lost 8 bases and the J segment 2 bases; nucleotides outside the gene matches: 8. CDR3 sequence: CAAGPGQAYEQYF. CDR3 coding DNA: TGTGCCGCGGGGCCGGGACAGGCCTACGAGCAGTACTTC.

This chain joins TRBV5-6 and TRBJ2-5; D is perhaps TRBD2 (5 bases). In germline, CDR1 is SGHDT, CDR2 YYEEEE. The V end lost 4 bases, the J end lost 5 bases, and 15 bases lay between the germline ends. The CDR3 contains 14 residues. The CDR3 reads CASSTGLHGETQYF. The CDR3 coding sequence is TGTGCCAGCAGCACCGGACTTCACGGGGAGACCCAGTACTTC.

This clone has only a few counts. V gene TRBV28 combines with J gene TRBJ1-5, with D hard to call. Germline CDR1 is MDHEN and CDR2 is SYDVKM. The CDR3 totals 12 residues. Trimming left V 2 bases short and J 6 bases short, with 5 bases between. CDR3 bases: TGTGCCAGCAGTTTAACGTCTCAGCCCCAGCATTTT. It codes for CASSLTSQPQHF. Full variable domain (missing parts from reference TRBV28 and TRBJ1-5): DVKVTQSSRYLVKRTGEKVFLECVQDMDHENMFWYRQDPGLGLRLIYFSYDVKMKEKGDIPEGYSVSREKKERFSLILESASTNQTSMYLCASSLTSQPQHFGDGTRLSIL.

Of note for this clone: At one end, the junction sequence differs from germline, possibly due to a read error. The V gene is TRBV19, the J gene TRBJ2-1, with 8 bases lining up with TRBD2. The CDR3 sequence is 12 residues long. The germline V gene has CDR1 LNHDA and CDR2 SQIVND (reference sequence). CDR3 DNA sequence: TGTGCCAGTAGCTTCTTAGCGGGGCCGACAGTCTTC. Amino acid sequence: CASSFLAGPTVF.

The rearrangement uses TRBV7-3 and TRBJ1-1, with D hard to call. Germline lookup yields CDR1 SGHTA and CDR2 FQGTGA. The V end was cut by 5 bases, the J end by 4 bases, with 17 bases between. The CDR3 totals 15 residues. The CDR3 is CASSGDLRVGTEAFF. CDR3 in DNA: TGTGCCAGCAGCGGCGACCTAAGGGTGGGCACTGAAGCTTTCTTT.

This clone appeared once. The gene calls are TRBV9 and TRBJ2-6, with D possibly matching TRBD1 (5 bases). Trimming shortened V by 2 bases and J by 0 bases, and 18 bases separated the two germline ends. CDR3 size: 19 residues. Germline V lookup: CDR1 SGDLS, CDR2 YYNGEE. CDR3 region: CASSVLRGGWISGANVLTF. For the CDR3, the DNA is TGTGCCAGCAGCGTCCTAAGGGGCGGATGGATCTCTGGGGCCAACGTCCTGACTTTC.